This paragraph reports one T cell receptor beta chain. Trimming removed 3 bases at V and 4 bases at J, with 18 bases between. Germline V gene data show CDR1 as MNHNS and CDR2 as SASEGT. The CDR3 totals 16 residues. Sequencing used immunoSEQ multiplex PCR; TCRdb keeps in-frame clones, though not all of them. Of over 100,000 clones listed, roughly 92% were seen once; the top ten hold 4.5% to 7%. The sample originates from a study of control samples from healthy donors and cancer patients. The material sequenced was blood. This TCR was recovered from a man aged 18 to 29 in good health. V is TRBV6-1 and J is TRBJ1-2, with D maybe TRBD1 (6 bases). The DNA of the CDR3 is TGTGCCAGCAGTGAGGGGGCGCTGGGACTTGGCTATGGCTACACCTTC. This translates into CASSEGALGLGYGYTF.